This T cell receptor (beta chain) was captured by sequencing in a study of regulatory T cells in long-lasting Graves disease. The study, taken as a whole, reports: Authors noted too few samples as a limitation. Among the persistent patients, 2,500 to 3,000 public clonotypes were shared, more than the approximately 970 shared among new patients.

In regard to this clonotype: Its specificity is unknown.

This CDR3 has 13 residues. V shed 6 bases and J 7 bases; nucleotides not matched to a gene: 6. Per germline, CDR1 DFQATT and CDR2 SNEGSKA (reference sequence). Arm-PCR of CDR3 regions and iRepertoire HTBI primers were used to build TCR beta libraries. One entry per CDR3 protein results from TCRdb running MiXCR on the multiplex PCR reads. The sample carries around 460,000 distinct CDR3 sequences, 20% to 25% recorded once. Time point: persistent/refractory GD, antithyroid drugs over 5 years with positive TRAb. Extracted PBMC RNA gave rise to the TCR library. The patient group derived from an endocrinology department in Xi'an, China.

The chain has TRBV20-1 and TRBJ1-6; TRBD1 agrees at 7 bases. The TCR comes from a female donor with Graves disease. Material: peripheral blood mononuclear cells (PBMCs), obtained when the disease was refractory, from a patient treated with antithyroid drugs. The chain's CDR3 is CSAKTGSNSPLHF. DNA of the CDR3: TGCAGTGCCAAGACAGGGTCGAATTCACCCCTCCACTTT.